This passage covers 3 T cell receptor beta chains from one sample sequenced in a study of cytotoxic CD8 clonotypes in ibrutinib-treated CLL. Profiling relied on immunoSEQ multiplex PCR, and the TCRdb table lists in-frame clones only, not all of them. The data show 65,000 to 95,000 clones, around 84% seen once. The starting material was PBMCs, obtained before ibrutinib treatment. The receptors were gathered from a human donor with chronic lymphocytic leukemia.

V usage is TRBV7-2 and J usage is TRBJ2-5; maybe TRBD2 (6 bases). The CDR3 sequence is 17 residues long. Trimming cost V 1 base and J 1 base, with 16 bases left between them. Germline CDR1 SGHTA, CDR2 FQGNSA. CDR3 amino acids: CASSLGYLAGSQETQYF. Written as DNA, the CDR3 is TGTGCCAGCAGCTTAGGCTATTTGGCGGGGAGCCAAGAGACCCAGTACTTC.

The CDR3 region is CASSQGRANTGELFF. The CDR3 bases are TGTGCCAGCAGCCAGGGGCGGGCGAACACCGGGGAGCTGTTTTTT. The gene calls are TRBV16 and TRBJ2-2; D could derive from TRBD1 or TRBD2 (5 bases each). Germline V gives CDR1 KGHSY, CDR2 FQNENV. V was cut by 3 bases and J by 0 bases, with 8 bases left in between. The CDR3 length is 15 residues.

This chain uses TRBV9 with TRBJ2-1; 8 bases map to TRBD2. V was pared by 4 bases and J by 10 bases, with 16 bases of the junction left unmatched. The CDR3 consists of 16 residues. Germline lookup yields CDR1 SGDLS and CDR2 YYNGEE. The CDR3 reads CASSPITSGLEGEQFF. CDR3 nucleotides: TGTGCCAGCAGCCCTATAACTAGCGGACTAGAGGGGGAGCAGTTCTTC.